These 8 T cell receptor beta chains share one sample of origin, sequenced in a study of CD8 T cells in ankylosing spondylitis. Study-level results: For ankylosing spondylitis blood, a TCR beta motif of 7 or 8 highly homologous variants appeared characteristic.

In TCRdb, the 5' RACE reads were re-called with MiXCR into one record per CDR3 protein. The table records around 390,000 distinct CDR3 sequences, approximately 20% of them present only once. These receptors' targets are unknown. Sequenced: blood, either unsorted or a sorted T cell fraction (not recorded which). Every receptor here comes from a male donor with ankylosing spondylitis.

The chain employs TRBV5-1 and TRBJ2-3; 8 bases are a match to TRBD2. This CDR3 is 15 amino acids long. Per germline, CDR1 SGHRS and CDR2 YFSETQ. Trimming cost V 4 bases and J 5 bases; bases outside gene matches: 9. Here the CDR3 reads CASSPPAGVGDTQYF. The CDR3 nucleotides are TGCGCCAGCAGCCCGCCAGCGGGAGTGGGAGATACGCAGTATTTT.

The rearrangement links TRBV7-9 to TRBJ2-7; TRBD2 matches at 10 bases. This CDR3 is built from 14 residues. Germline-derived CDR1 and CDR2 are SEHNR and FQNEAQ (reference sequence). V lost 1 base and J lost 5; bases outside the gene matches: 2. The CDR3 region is CASSLELAGDEQYF. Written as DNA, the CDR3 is TGTGCCAGCAGCTTAGAGCTAGCGGGAGACGAGCAGTACTTC. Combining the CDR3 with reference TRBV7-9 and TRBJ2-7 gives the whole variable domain DTGVSQNPRHKITKRGQNVTFRCDPISEHNRLYWYRQTLGQGPEFLTYFQNEAQLEKSRLLSDRFSAERPKGSFSTLEIQRTEQGDSAMYLCASSLELAGDEQYFGPGTRLTVT.

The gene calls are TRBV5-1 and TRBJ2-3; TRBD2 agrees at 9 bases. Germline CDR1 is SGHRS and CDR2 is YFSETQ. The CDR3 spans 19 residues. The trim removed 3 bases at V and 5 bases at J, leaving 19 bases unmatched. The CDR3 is CASSWTGTVLAGDLDTQYF. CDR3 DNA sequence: TGCGCCAGCAGCTGGACCGGGACAGTTTTAGCGGGAGACTTAGATACGCAGTATTTT.

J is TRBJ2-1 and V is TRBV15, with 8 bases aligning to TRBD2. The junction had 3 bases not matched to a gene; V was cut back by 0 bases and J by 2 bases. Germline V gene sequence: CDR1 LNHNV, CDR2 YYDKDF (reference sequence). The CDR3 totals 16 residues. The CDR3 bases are TGTGCCACCAGCAGAGACGGCGGGGGGACCTACAATGAGCAGTTCTTC. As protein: CATSRDGGGTYNEQFF. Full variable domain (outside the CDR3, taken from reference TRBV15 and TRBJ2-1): DAMVIQNPRYQVTQFGKPVTLSCSQTLNHNVMYWYQQKSSQAPKLLFHYYDKDFNNEADTPDNFQSRRPNTSFCFLDIRSPGLGDTAMYLCATSRDGGGTYNEQFFGPGTRLTVL.

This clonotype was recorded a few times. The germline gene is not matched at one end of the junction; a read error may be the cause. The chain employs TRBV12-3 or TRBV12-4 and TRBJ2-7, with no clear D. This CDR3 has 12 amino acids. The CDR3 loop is CASRLDQYEQYF. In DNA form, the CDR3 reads TGTGCCAGCAGATTAGATCAGTACGAGCAGTACTTC.

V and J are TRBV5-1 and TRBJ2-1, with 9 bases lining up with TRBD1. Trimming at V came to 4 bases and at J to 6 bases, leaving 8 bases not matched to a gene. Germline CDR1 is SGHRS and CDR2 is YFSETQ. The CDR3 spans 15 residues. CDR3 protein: CASSPLIQGANEQFF. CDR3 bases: TGCGCCAGCAGCCCCCTGATACAGGGGGCCAATGAGCAGTTCTTC. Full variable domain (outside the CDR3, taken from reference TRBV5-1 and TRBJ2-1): KAGVTQTPRYLIKTRGQQVTLSCSPISGHRSVSWYQQTPGQGLQFLFEYFSETQRNKGNFPGRFSGRQFSNSRSEMNVSTLELGDSALYLCASSPLIQGANEQFFGPGTRLTVL.

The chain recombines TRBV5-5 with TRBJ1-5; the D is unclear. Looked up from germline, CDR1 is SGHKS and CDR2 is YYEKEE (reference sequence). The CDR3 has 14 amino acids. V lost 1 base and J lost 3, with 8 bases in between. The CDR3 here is CASSLRALNQPQHF. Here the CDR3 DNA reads TGTGCCAGCAGCTTGAGGGCCCTCAATCAGCCCCAGCATTTT.

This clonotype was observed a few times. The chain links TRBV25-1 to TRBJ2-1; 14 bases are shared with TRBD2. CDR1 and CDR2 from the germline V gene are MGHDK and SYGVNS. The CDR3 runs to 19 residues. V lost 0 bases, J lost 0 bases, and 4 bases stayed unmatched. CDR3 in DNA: TGTGCCAGCAGTGAATATGGGACTAGCGGGAGCAGCTCCTACAATGAGCAGTTCTTC. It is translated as CASSEYGTSGSSSYNEQFF.